Shown below are 32 T cell receptor beta chains from a single sample sequenced in a study of early stage breast cancer tumors (TCRdb year 2017). Receptor amplification or capture employed the immunoSEQ multiplex PCR assay. TCRdb obtained this table from immuneACCESS and retained in-frame rearrangements with V and J assigned. These tables miss some clones; where compared with another copy, unresolved V genes account for less than half of the shortfall, and the remainder is unexplained. This sample is represented by about 50,000 clones; about 80% of them were singletons. The top ten hold roughly 3.4% of the sample. The sample was blood. The source is a person under 45 with breast cancer.

This chain uses TRBV5-4 with TRBJ2-1, with 14 positions matching TRBD2. CDR1 SGHNT and CDR2 YYREEE come from the germline V gene (reference sequence). Losses at the gene ends were 5 bases for V and 10 bases for J; bases not matched to a gene: 11. The CDR3 has 16 amino acids. The CDR3 DNA is TGTGCCAGCAGTCTCCCGGGACTAGCGGGAGTAGGGGAGCAGTTCTTC. Its protein product is CASSLPGLAGVGEQFF.

V and J are TRBV7-6 and TRBJ2-1; no firm D call. This CDR3 has 14 amino acids. The ends were cut back, 1 base at V and 5 bases at J, with 9 bases in the middle. Germline CDR1 is SGHVS and CDR2 is FNYEAQ. CDR3 loop: CASSLGQSDNEQFF. The CDR3, as DNA: TGTGCCAGCAGCTTAGGTCAATCAGACAATGAGCAGTTCTTC.

V and J are TRBV11-2 and TRBJ2-7; D is unclear. This CDR3 contains 15 residues. Germline assignment: CDR1 SGHAT and CDR2 FQNNGV. Between the trimmed V and J ends, which lost 0 bases and 3 bases, there was a span of 12 bases. The CDR3 loop is CASSLESPGDYEQYF. The CDR3 DNA reads as TGTGCCAGCAGCTTAGAATCGCCAGGAGACTACGAGCAGTACTTC.

V is TRBV7-3 and J is TRBJ2-3; D is unclear. The CDR3 loop spans 13 amino acids. CDR1 and CDR2 (germline): SGHTA, FQGTGA. V lost 5 bases and J lost 2, with 8 bases in between. The CDR3 DNA follows: TGTGCCAGCAGCCTCACCTACACAGATACGCAGTATTTT. Amino acid sequence: CASSLTYTDTQYF. Looking up the rest from reference TRBV7-3 and TRBJ2-3 gives the full variable domain: GAGVSQTPSNKVTEKGKYVELRCDPISGHTALYWYRQSLGQGPEFLIYFQGTGAADDSGLPNDRFFAVRPEGSVSTLKIQRTERGDSAVYLCASSLTYTDTQYFGPGTRLTVL.

The V gene is TRBV5-1, the J gene TRBJ1-2; D remains ambiguous. CDR1 is SGHRS and CDR2 is YFSETQ in the germline V gene. CDR3 size: 13 residues. Trimming left V 0 bases short and J 9 bases short, with 12 bases between. The CDR3 region is CASSLGAEGSYTF. CDR3 bases: TGCGCCAGCAGCTTGGGGGCGGAGGGAAGCTACACCTTC. Full variable domain (missing parts from reference TRBV5-1 and TRBJ1-2): KAGVTQTPRYLIKTRGQQVTLSCSPISGHRSVSWYQQTPGQGLQFLFEYFSETQRNKGNFPGRFSGRQFSNSRSEMNVSTLELGDSALYLCASSLGAEGSYTFGSGTRLTVV.

CDR3 amino acids: CASTSDPSYNEQFF. The DNA of the CDR3 is TGTGCCAGCACTAGCGACCCCTCCTACAATGAGCAGTTCTTC. J is TRBJ2-1 and V is TRBV6-5; D perhaps matches TRBD2 (6 bases). Between the trimmed V and J ends, which lost 7 bases and 0 bases, there was a span of 10 bases. Germline loops: CDR1 MNHEY, CDR2 SVGAGI. The CDR3 is made up of 14 amino acids.

This chain joins TRBV5-4 and TRBJ1-2, with 7 bases lining up with TRBD1. J gave up 8 bases and V 5 bases, and 9 bases lay outside the gene matches. The CDR3 loop spans 13 amino acids. The germline CDR1 and CDR2 sequences are SGHNT and YYREEE (reference sequence). CDR3 sequence (DNA): TGTGCCAGCAGTTATGACAGGGATCAAGGCTACACCTTC. It translates to CASSYDRDQGYTF.

The chain couples TRBV9 to TRBJ2-7, with TRBD2 matching over 9 bases. The V segment lost 3 bases and the J segment 9 bases; nucleotides outside the gene matches: 10. This CDR3 is 14 amino acids long. Per germline, CDR1 SGDLS and CDR2 YYNGEE. DNA for the CDR3: TGTGCCAGCAGCGAAGGGACTAGCATTAGGAGGCAGTACTTC. Amino acid sequence: CASSEGTSIRRQYF. The complete variable domain, with remaining parts taken from reference TRBV9 and TRBJ2-7, reads DSGVTQTPKHLITATGQRVTLRCSPRSGDLSVYWYQQSLDQGLQFLIQYYNGEERAKGNILERFSAQQFPDLHSELNLSSLELGDSALYFCASSEGTSIRRQYFGPGTRLTVT.

Regarding this clone: Other nucleotide sequences from this sample produce the same CDR3. The chain links TRBV7-9 to TRBJ1-1; D perhaps matches TRBD1 (5 bases). V lost 1 base to trimming and J lost 1 base, with 10 bases between them. Germline V gene lookup returns CDR1 SEHNR and CDR2 FQNEAQ (reference sequence). The CDR3 loop spans 15 amino acids. The CDR3 region is CASSLGSGRNTEAFF. CDR3 bases: TGTGCCAGCAGCTTAGGCTCAGGGAGGAACACTGAAGCTTTCTTT.

This rearrangement joins TRBV5-8 to TRBJ1-6; 7 nucleotides align to TRBD1. J lost 0 bases, V lost 2 bases, and 11 bases had no gene match. This CDR3 spans 19 amino acids. CDR1 is SGHTS, CDR2 YDEGEE, per germline. The CDR3 DNA is TGTGCCAGCAGCTTATTATGGACAGGCGGGAGCTCCTATAATTCACCCCTCCACTTT. It specifies CASSLLWTGGSSYNSPLHF. The whole variable domain, filled in from reference TRBV5-8 and TRBJ1-6, reads EAGVTQSPTHLIKTRGQQATLRCSPISGHTSVYWYQQALGLGLQFLLWYDEGEERNRGNFPPRFSGRQFPNYSSELNVNALELEDSALYLCASSLLWTGGSSYNSPLHFGNGTRLTVT.

The gene calls are TRBV29-1 and TRBJ2-2; D is ambiguous. CDR3 length equals 13 residues. Trimming took 3 bases from V and 3 from J, leaving 8 bases between them. From germline, CDR1 is SQVTM and CDR2 ANQGSEA. CDR3 in amino acids: CSVDEFDTGELFF. The CDR3 DNA reads as TGCAGCGTTGACGAGTTTGACACCGGGGAGCTGTTTTTT.

This chain joins TRBV19 and TRBJ2-2; unclear D gene. The germline V gene encodes CDR1 LNHDA and CDR2 SQIVND (reference sequence). This CDR3 comprises 14 residues. Between the trimmed V and J ends, which lost 9 bases and 0 bases, there was a span of 11 bases. CDR3 amino acids: CASLASSNTGELFF. CDR3 nucleotides: TGTGCCAGCCTGGCGTCGTCGAACACCGGGGAGCTGTTTTTT.

The chain couples TRBV6-5 to TRBJ2-5; 8 bases are shared with TRBD2. The assigned J gene may be wrong: the sequence end matches TRBJ2-7 better. Germline V gene sequence: CDR1 MNHEY, CDR2 SVGAGI. The length of the CDR3 is 15 residues. CDR3 coding DNA: TGTGCCAGCAGTTACTCGTCTAGCGGGCTCTACGAGCAGTACTTC. Protein: CASSYSSSGLYEQYF.

The chain recombines TRBV6-1 with TRBJ1-1, with D tentatively TRBD1 (6 bases). Trimming took off 4 bases at V and 4 bases at J, with 10 bases between the two ends. The CDR3 extends over 13 amino acids. The germline gives CDR1 MNHNS, CDR2 SASEGT. CDR3 DNA sequence: TGTGCCAGCAGTGTACAGGGAGCCACTGAAGCTTTCTTT. It yields the protein CASSVQGATEAFF.

This clone was detected once. This chain uses TRBV7-9 with TRBJ2-2; 7 nucleotides line up with TRBD1. This CDR3 is 15 amino acids long. V shed 4 bases and J 1 base; nucleotides not matched to a gene: 3. CDR1 SEHNR and CDR2 FQNEAQ come from the germline V gene (reference sequence). The CDR3 coding sequence is TGTGCCAGCAGCTACTGGACAGGGAACACCGGGGAGCTGTTTTTT. It codes for CASSYWTGNTGELFF.

This chain joins TRBV27 and TRBJ2-4; tentatively, D is TRBD2 (5 bases). Germline V gene lookup returns CDR1 MNHEY and CDR2 SMNVEV (reference sequence). The CDR3 runs 16 residues. Trimming left V 5 bases short and J 0 bases short, with 14 bases between. CDR3 nucleotides: TGTGCCAGCAGTATCACTAGGGTCACAGCCAAAAACATTCAGTACTTC. This translates into CASSITRVTAKNIQYF.

This chain connects TRBV10-2 to TRBJ2-6; a possible D gene is TRBD1 (7 bases). Germline CDR1 reads WSHSY; CDR2 reads SAAADI. This CDR3 has 16 amino acids. Deletions cut 4 bases from V and 3 bases from J, with 13 bases between. The CDR3 spells CASSAQGGGGANVLTF. CDR3 nucleotide sequence: TGCGCCAGCAGTGCTCAGGGGGGCGGTGGGGCCAACGTCCTGACTTTC.

The chain couples TRBV6-1 to TRBJ1-2; no reliable D call. Germline loops: CDR1 MNHNS, CDR2 SASEGT. V was cut by 8 bases and J by 8 bases, with 18 bases left in between. The CDR3 is made up of 13 amino acids. The DNA of the CDR3 is TGTGCCAGCGGGAATCTTCACAGCGGGGGCTACACCTTC. Residues: CASGNLHSGGYTF.

V usage is TRBV30 and J usage is TRBJ1-5, with 8 bases identical to TRBD1. After removal of 3 bases from V and 5 bases from J, the junction contained 3 bases not matched to a gene. The CDR3 loop spans 13 amino acids. CDR1 GTSNPN and CDR2 SVGIG come from the germline V gene (reference sequence). The CDR3 is CAWRTGAHQPQHF. Here the CDR3 DNA reads TGTGCCTGGAGGACAGGGGCCCATCAGCCCCAGCATTTT.

This sequence joins TRBV10-3 and TRBJ2-7, with D possibly being TRBD1 (5 bases). Trimming left V 6 bases short and J 6 bases short, with 9 bases between. CDR1 is ENHRY, CDR2 SYGVKD, per germline. CDR3 length equals 11 residues. The CDR3 spells CAIRAQGEQYF. The DNA of the CDR3 is TGTGCCATCAGGGCCCAGGGCGAGCAGTACTTC.

The chain carries TRBV15 and TRBJ1-5; D gene unclear. This CDR3 is built from 15 residues. V lost 0 bases, J lost 3 bases, and 9 bases lay in between. Germline-derived CDR1 and CDR2 are LNHNV and YYDKDF (reference sequence). CDR3 sequence (DNA): TGTGCCACCAGCAGAGAACCACAGCCCAATCAGCCCCAGCATTTT. This codes for CATSREPQPNQPQHF.

J is TRBJ2-5 and V is TRBV6-6, with D tentatively TRBD2 (6 bases). The germline V and J ends were trimmed by 10 bases and 5 bases, with 17 bases remaining between them. The germline V gene has CDR1 MNHNY and CDR2 SVGAGI (reference sequence). The length of the CDR3 is 13 residues. CDR3 in amino acids: CATSGPPIETQYF. DNA of the CDR3: TGTGCCACCAGCGGGCCCCCTATTGAGACCCAGTACTTC.

This chain uses TRBV27 with TRBJ1-1; D perhaps matches TRBD1 (5 bases). The CDR3 runs to 15 residues. V was cut by 5 bases and J by 7 bases, with 20 bases left in between. The germline V gene has CDR1 MNHEY and CDR2 SMNVEV (reference sequence). The CDR3 coding sequence is TGTGCCAGCAGTACCCGCAGGGAGGTGTGGTATGAAGCTTTCTTT. It is translated as CASSTRREVWYEAFF.

The chain is built from TRBV10-1 and TRBJ2-1; 14 positions agree with TRBD2. Germline CDR1 is WNHNN and CDR2 is SYGVQD (reference sequence). This CDR3 contains 19 residues. After removal of 0 bases from V and 8 bases from J, the junction contained 12 bases not matched to a gene. The DNA for the CDR3 is TGCGCCAGCAGTGAGTCGGGACTAGCGGGAGAGGGGATGAGAGATGAGCAGTTCTTC. Amino acid sequence: CASSESGLAGEGMRDEQFF.

The J gene is TRBJ1-1, the V gene TRBV29-1; the D gene is possibly TRBD1 (5 bases). This CDR3 is 14 amino acids long. In germline, CDR1 is SQVTM, CDR2 ANQGSEA. Trimming shortened V by 0 bases and J by 4 bases, and 12 bases separated the two germline ends. Here the CDR3 reads CSVEDVPGSTEAFF. CDR3 sequence (DNA): TGCAGCGTTGAAGATGTTCCAGGGAGCACTGAAGCTTTCTTT.

As DNA, the CDR3 is TGTGCCAGCAGCTTAGGGCCCACTCGGAACACTGAAGCTTTCTTT. Its translation: CASSLGPTRNTEAFF. The chain uses TRBV7-2 and TRBJ1-1, with unresolved D. Trimming left V 1 base short and J 1 base short, with 10 bases between. Germline assignment: CDR1 SGHTA and CDR2 FQGNSA. CDR3 length: 15 amino acids.

A few counts support this clone. In nucleotides, the CDR3 is TGTGCCTGGAGTCCCGGAGGCCTGACTTTCTTT. Its translation: CAWSPGGLTFF. The chain recombines TRBV30 with TRBJ1-1, with D uncertain. V dropped 2 bases and J dropped 12 bases, with 13 bases sitting between them. The CDR3 contains 11 residues. CDR1 is GTSNPN, CDR2 SVGIG, per germline (reference sequence).

Only a few counts were recorded for this clone. The chain employs TRBV29-1 and TRBJ1-1, with D possibly TRBD1 on 6 matching bases. The germline V gene encodes CDR1 SQVTM and CDR2 ANQGSEA. The CDR3 is made up of 13 amino acids. V shed 6 bases and J shed 1 base, with 12 bases lying between them. This CDR3 is CSVQQGRNTEAFF. The CDR3 nucleotides read TGCAGCGTCCAACAGGGAAGGAACACTGAAGCTTTCTTT.

V gene TRBV10-3 combines with J gene TRBJ1-1; maybe TRBD1 (6 bases). CDR1 and CDR2 (germline): ENHRY, SYGVKD. The V end was cut by 6 bases, the J end by 1 base, with 9 bases between. The CDR3 contains 13 residues. CDR3 coding DNA: TGTGCCATCAGACAGGGCCGGAACACTGAAGCTTTCTTT. Protein: CAIRQGRNTEAFF.

The chain carries TRBV30 and TRBJ1-5; D unclear. The CDR3 is 13 residues long. V was trimmed by 3 bases and J by 3 bases, leaving 9 bases between them. Germline CDR1 GTSNPN, CDR2 SVGIG (reference sequence). CDR3 bases: TGTGCCTGGAGCGAGGAGCACAATCAGCCCCAGCATTTT. Residues: CAWSEEHNQPQHF.

The chain employs TRBV19 and TRBJ2-1; tentative D call: TRBD2 (5 bases). The CDR3 extends over 15 amino acids. CDR1 is LNHDA and CDR2 is SQIVND in the germline V gene (reference sequence). Trimming removed 5 bases at V and 8 bases at J, with 19 bases between. The CDR3 DNA follows: TGTGCCAGTAGTCCGGCGGGCCAAGCCGGCTATGAGCAGTTCTTC. Translating it yields CASSPAGQAGYEQFF.

The V gene is TRBV10-3, the J gene TRBJ2-7; 13 bases align to TRBD2. This CDR3 comprises 16 residues. J was trimmed by 0 bases and V by 4 bases; bases with no gene match: 3. Germline V lookup: CDR1 ENHRY, CDR2 SYGVKD. For the CDR3, the DNA is TGTGCCATCAGTGGGACTAGCGGGAGATCCTCCTACGAGCAGTACTTC. Protein product: CAISGTSGRSSYEQYF.